The rows below give T cell receptor beta chains drawn from one sample of a study of identical twins' blood T cells. TCRdb processed the 5' RACE reads anew with MiXCR; each CDR3 protein has one entry. The table has hundreds of thousands of distinct CDR3 sequences, roughly 28% seen once; the top ten hold roughly 5.5%. The sample taken for sequencing was PBMCs. All receptors come from a woman aged 18 to 55 in good health. Both conserved end residues are part of each CDR3. D genes are given only for firm matches. Clone size appears in some rows only: once, few, many, or a class for an expanded clone.

d_gene,j_gene,v_gene,abundance,CDR3aa,CDR3nt
-,TRBJ1-2,TRBV28,-,CASSLKPTNYGYTF,TGTGCCAGCAGTTTGAAGCCGACTAACTATGGCTACACCTTC
-,TRBJ1-1,TRBV7-7,-,CASSPPTGGNTEAFF,TGTGCCAGCAGCCCGCCGACAGGAGGGAACACTGAAGCTTTCTTT
TRBD1,TRBJ2-1,TRBV6-4,few,CASSERGQHNEQFF,TGTGCCAGCAGTGAGAGGGGACAGCACAATGAGCAGTTCTTC
-,TRBJ1-2,TRBV2,-,CASSERRYGYTF,TGTGCCAGCAGTGAAAGGCGGTATGGCTACACCTTC
-,TRBJ2-7,TRBV7-2,-,CASSLEAKNYEQYF,TGTGCCAGCAGCTTAGAGGCAAAGAACTACGAGCAGTACTTC
-,TRBJ2-7,TRBV27,-,CASSFQGLGYEQYF,TGTGCCAGCAGTTTCCAGGGTTTAGGCTACGAGCAGTACTTC
-,TRBJ2-2,TRBV19,few,CATSLGYTGELFF,TGTGCCACCTCATTAGGGTACACCGGGGAGCTGTTTTTT
-,TRBJ1-2,TRBV7-8,-,CASRDTRSGGYTF,TGTGCCAGCAGGGACACCCGCTCTGGGGGCTACACCTTC
-,TRBJ1-1,TRBV27,-,CASSLSTGITEAFF,TGTGCCAGCAGTTTGTCCACAGGGATCACTGAAGCTTTCTTT
-,TRBJ2-5,TRBV2,many,CASKRVFQETQYF,TGTGCCAGCAAAAGAGTCTTCCAAGAGACCCAGTACTTC
-,TRBJ1-6,TRBV14,-,CASSLIGFSNSPLHF,TGTGCCAGCAGCCTCATCGGGTTTTCGAATTCACCCCTCCACTTT
-,TRBJ2-7,TRBV7-9,-,CASSFAKYEQYF,TGTGCCAGCAGCTTTGCCAAGTACGAGCAGTACTTC
-,TRBJ1-1,TRBV12-3/TRBV12-4,few,CASSFSHGNTEAFF,TGTGCCAGCAGTTTTTCACACGGGAACACTGAAGCTTTCTTT
-,TRBJ2-7,TRBV6-2/TRBV6-3,many,CASSNPGYMNEQYF,TGTGCCAGCAGTAACCCAGGGTATATGAACGAGCAGTACTTC
-,TRBJ1-1,TRBV20-1,-,CSARDGGRPNTEAFF,TGCAGTGCTAGAGACGGAGGGCGGCCGAACACTGAAGCTTTCTTT
-,TRBJ1-2,TRBV20-1,-,CSAREGSEIGGYTF,TGCAGTGCTAGAGAGGGTTCCGAGATCGGTGGCTACACCTTC
-,TRBJ2-1,TRBV20-1,-,CSARDLDSYNEQFF,TGCAGTGCCCGGGACTTGGACTCCTACAATGAGCAGTTCTTC
-,TRBJ1-1,TRBV7-2,-,CASSLGQTQAFF,TGTGCCAGCAGCTTAGGACAAACCCAAGCTTTCTTT
-,TRBJ2-7,TRBV29-1,-,CSVPRDTDSYEQYF,TGCAGCGTTCCGCGGGACACGGACTCCTACGAGCAGTACTTC
-,TRBJ1-2,TRBV29-1,few,CSAHRGGGGYTF,TGCAGCGCCCATCGCGGGGGAGGTGGCTACACCTTC
-,TRBJ2-3,TRBV20-1,few,CSAGLADTQYF,TGCAGTGCAGGGTTAGCAGATACGCAGTATTTT
-,TRBJ1-3,TRBV20-1,-,CSASRKALPGNTIYF,TGCAGTGCTAGCCGTAAAGCCCTTCCTGGAAACACCATATATTTT
-,TRBJ1-1,TRBV6-5,-,CASSVQRGTEAFF,TGTGCCAGCAGTGTACAGAGGGGCACTGAAGCTTTCTTT
-,TRBJ1-6,TRBV7-9,-,CASSLRHKASPLHF,TGTGCCAGCAGCTTACGACACAAGGCATCACCCCTCCACTTT
TRBD1,TRBJ2-1,TRBV20-1,few,CSAKLGGPYNEQFF,TGCAGTGCTAAGTTAGGGGGCCCCTACAATGAGCAGTTCTTC
TRBD2,TRBJ2-1,TRBV5-1,-,CASSTFTSASYNEQSF,TGCGCCAGCAGCACATTTACTAGCGCCTCCTACAATGAGCAGTCCTTC
-,TRBJ1-1,TRBV29-1,many,CSVDGVNTEAFF,TGCAGCGTTGATGGGGTGAACACTGAAGCTTTCTTT
TRBD1,TRBJ2-2,TRBV5-4,-,CASSPRGPGELFF,TGTGCCAGCAGCCCCAGGGGGCCCGGGGAGCTGTTTTTT
TRBD2,TRBJ2-1,TRBV5-1,few,CASSLIAGDNEQFF,TGCGCCAGCAGCCTTATAGCGGGAGATAATGAGCAGTTCTTC
-,TRBJ2-7,TRBV3-1,-,CASSQAPASSYEQYF,TGTGCCAGCAGCCAAGCTCCGGCTAGCTCCTACGAGCAGTACTTC
TRBD1,TRBJ1-5,TRBV7-9,-,CSSSLGGTGPNQPQHF,TGTTCCAGCAGCTTAGGGGGGACAGGCCCTAATCAGCCCCAGCATTTT
-,TRBJ2-7,TRBV29-1,many,CSVTGTSYEQYF,TGCAGCGTTACCGGGACCAGCTACGAGCAGTACTTC
-,TRBJ1-1,TRBV2,many,CASSDGGVVTEAFF,TGTGCCAGCAGTGATGGGGGAGTTGTTACTGAAGCTTTCTTT
TRBD1,TRBJ1-1,TRBV10-3,many,CAISTIGTGGQTEAFF,TGTGCCATCAGTACTATAGGGACAGGGGGGCAAACTGAAGCTTTCTTT
TRBD2,TRBJ2-1,TRBV12-3/TRBV12-4,few,CASSLVAGDYNEQFF,TGTGCCAGCAGTTTAGTAGCGGGGGACTACAATGAGCAGTTCTTC
-,TRBJ1-1,TRBV11-2,-,CASSLGRGWNTEAFF,TGTGCCAGCAGCTTAGGTCGGGGTTGGAACACTGAAGCTTTCTTT